This TCR beta chain came from a study of T cell clones after liver transplantation. For the study at large: Blood was drawn pre-transplant, before withdrawal, and after full or failed withdrawal.

Clones were sequenced by immunoSEQ multiplex PCR, and TCRdb holds only the in-frame ones, with some missing. The sample holds roughly 100,000 clones, 84% seen once. The source of this sequence is a human patient who received a liver transplant. Some T cells may have originated in the graft donor. This sample comprised CD4+ T cells from blood, obtained roughly 50 months after liver transplant.

CDR3 in amino acids: CASSATGGHKLDLNTEAFF. CDR3 nucleotide sequence: TGTGCCAGCAGCGCGACAGGGGGCCACAAACTGGACTTGAACACTGAAGCTTTCTTT. The rearrangement joins TRBV27 to TRBJ1-1; 10 bases line up with TRBD1. This CDR3 is built from 19 residues. Unmatched junction bases numbered 16, after V lost 6 bases and J lost 0 bases. Germline CDR1 is MNHEY and CDR2 is SMNVEV (reference sequence).